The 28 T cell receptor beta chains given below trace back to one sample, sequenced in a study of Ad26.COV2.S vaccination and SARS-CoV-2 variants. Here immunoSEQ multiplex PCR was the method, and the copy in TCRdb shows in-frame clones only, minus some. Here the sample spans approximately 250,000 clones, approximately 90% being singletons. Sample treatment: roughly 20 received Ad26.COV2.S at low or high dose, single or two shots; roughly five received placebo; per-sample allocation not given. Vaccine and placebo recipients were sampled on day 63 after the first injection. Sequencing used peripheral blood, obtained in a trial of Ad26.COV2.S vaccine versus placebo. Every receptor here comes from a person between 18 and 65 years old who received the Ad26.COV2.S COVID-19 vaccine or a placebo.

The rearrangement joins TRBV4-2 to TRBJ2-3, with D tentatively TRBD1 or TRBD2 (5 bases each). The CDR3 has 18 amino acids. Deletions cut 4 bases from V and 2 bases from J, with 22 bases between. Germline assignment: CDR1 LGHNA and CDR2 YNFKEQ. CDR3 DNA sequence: TGTGCCAGCAGCCGCCTCACCCAAGACGGGGCCGCCACAGATACGCAGTATTTT. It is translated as CASSRLTQDGAATDTQYF.

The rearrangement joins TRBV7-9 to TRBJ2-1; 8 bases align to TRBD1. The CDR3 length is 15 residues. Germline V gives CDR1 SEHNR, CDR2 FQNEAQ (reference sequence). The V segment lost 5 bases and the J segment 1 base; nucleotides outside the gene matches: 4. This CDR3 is CASSPTGGSYNEQFF. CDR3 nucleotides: TGTGCCAGCAGCCCAACAGGGGGTTCCTACAATGAGCAGTTCTTC. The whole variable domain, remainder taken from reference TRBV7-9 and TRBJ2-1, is DTGVSQNPRHKITKRGQNVTFRCDPISEHNRLYWYRQTLGQGPEFLTYFQNEAQLEKSRLLSDRFSAERPKGSFSTLEIQRTEQGDSAMYLCASSPTGGSYNEQFFGPGTRLTVL.

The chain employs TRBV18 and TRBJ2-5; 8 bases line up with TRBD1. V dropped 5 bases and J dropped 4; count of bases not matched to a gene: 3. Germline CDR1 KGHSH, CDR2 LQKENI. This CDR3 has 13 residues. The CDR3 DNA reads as TGTGCCAGCTCAAAAGGACAGGGAGAGACCCAGTACTTC. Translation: CASSKGQGETQYF.

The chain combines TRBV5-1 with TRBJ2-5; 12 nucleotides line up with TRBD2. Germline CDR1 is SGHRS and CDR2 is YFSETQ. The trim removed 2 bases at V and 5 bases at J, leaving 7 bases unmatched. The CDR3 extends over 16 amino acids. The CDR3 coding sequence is TGCGCCAGCAGCTTTTCGTCTAGCGGGGGGGTGGAGACCCAGTACTTC. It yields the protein CASSFSSSGGVETQYF. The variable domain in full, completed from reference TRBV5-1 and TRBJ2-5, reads KAGVTQTPRYLIKTRGQQVTLSCSPISGHRSVSWYQQTPGQGLQFLFEYFSETQRNKGNFPGRFSGRQFSNSRSEMNVSTLELGDSALYLCASSFSSSGGVETQYFGPGTRLLVL.

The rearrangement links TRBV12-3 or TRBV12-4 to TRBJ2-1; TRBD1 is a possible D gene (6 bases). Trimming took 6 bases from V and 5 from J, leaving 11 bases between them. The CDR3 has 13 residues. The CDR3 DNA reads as TGTGCCAGCAGGACCGGGACAAACAATGAGCAGTTCTTC. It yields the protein CASRTGTNNEQFF.

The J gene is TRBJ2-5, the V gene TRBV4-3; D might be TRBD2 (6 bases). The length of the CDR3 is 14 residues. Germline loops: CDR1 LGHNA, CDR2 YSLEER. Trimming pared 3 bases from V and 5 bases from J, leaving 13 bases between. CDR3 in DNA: TGCGCCAGCAGCCACGGGCCGAGCGGGGAGACCCAGTACTTC. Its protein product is CASSHGPSGETQYF.

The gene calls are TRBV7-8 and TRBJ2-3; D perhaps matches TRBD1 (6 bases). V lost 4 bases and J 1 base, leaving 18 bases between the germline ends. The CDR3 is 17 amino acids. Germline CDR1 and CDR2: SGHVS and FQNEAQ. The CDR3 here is CASSYNFRGGRTDTQYF. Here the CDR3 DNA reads TGTGCCAGCAGCTACAACTTCAGGGGTGGGCGCACAGATACGCAGTATTTT.

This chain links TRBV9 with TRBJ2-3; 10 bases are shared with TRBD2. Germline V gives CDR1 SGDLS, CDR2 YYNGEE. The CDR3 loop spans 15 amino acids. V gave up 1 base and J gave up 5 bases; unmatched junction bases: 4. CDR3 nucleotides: TGTGCCAGCAGCGTACAAGCGGGGGGGAAAGATACGCAGTATTTT. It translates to CASSVQAGGKDTQYF.

CDR3 loop: CASSWVAGPDNEQFF. In nucleotides, the CDR3 is TGTGCCAGCTCCTGGGTAGCGGGTCCCGACAATGAGCAGTTCTTC. The genes are TRBV18 and TRBJ2-1; 7 nucleotides match TRBD2. Looked up from germline, CDR1 is KGHSH and CDR2 is LQKENI. With 6 bases clipped from V and 5 bases from J, the junction kept 10 bases outside the gene matches. The CDR3 has 15 residues.

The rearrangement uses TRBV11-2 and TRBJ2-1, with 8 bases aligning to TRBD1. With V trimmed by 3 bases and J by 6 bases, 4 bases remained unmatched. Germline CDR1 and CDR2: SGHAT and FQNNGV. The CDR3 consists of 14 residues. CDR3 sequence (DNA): TGTGCCAGCAGCTTTACAGGGGGTAGCAATGAGCAGTTCTTC. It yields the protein CASSFTGGSNEQFF.

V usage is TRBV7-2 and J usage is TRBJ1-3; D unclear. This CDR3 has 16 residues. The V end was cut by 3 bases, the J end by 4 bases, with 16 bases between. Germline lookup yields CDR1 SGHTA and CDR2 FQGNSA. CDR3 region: CASSLRIGLGGNTIYF. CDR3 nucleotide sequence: TGTGCCAGCAGCTTGAGGATAGGGCTAGGAGGAAACACCATATATTTT. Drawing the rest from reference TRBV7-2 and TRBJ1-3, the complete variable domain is GAGVSQSPSNKVTEKGKDVELRCDPISGHTALYWYRQSLGQGLEFLIYFQGNSAPDKSGLPSDRFSAERTGGSVSTLTIQRTQQEDSAVYLCASSLRIGLGGNTIYFGEGSWLTVV.

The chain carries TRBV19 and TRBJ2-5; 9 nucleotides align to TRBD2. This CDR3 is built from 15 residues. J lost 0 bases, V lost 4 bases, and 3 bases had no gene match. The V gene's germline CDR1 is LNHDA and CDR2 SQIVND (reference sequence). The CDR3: CASSKTSGNQETQYF. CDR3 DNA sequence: TGTGCCAGTAGTAAGACTAGCGGCAACCAAGAGACCCAGTACTTC.

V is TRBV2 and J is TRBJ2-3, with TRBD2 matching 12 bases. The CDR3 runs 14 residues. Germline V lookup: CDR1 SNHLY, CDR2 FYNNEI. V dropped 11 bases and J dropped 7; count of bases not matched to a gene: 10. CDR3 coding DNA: TGTGCCGGTCGACTAGCGGGAGTCAAAAATACGCAGTATTTT. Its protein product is CAGRLAGVKNTQYF.

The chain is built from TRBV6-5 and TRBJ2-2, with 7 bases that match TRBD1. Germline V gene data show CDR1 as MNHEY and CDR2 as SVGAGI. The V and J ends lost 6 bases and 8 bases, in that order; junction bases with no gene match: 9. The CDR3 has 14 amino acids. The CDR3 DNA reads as TGTGCCAGCAGGGCCACAGGGGAAAGAGGGGAGCTGTTTTTT. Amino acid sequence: CASRATGERGELFF.

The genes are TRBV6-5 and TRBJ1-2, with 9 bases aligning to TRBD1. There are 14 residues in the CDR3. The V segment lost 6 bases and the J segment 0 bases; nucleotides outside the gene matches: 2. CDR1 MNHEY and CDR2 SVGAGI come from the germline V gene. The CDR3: CASRTGGTNYGYTF. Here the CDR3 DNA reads TGTGCCAGCAGGACAGGGGGGACTAACTATGGCTACACCTTC.

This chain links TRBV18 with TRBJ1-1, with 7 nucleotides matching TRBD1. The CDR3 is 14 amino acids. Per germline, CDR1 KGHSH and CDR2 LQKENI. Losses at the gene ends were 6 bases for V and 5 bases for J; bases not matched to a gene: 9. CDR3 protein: CASSLQGRRTEAFF. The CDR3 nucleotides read TGTGCCAGCTCGCTACAGGGGAGGAGGACTGAAGCTTTCTTT.

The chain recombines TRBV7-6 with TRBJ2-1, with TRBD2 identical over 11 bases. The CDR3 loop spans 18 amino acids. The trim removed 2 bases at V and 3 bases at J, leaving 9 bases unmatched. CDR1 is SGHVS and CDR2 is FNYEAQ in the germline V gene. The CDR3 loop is CASSLLAGGRMGYNEQFF. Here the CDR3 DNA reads TGTGCCAGCAGCTTACTAGCGGGAGGAAGGATGGGCTACAATGAGCAGTTCTTC.

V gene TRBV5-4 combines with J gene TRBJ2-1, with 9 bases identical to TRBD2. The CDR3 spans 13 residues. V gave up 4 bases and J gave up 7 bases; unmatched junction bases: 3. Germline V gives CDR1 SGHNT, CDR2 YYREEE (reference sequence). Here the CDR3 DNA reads TGTGCCAGCAGCCTAGCGGGACAGAATGAGCAGTTCTTC. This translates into CASSLAGQNEQFF.

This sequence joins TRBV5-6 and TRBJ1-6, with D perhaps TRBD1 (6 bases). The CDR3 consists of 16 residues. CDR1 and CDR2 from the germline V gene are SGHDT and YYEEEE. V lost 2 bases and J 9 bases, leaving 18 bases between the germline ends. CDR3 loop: CASSFAGTSAGSPLHF. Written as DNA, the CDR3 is TGTGCCAGCAGCTTTGCCGGGACAAGCGCCGGTTCACCCCTCCACTTT.

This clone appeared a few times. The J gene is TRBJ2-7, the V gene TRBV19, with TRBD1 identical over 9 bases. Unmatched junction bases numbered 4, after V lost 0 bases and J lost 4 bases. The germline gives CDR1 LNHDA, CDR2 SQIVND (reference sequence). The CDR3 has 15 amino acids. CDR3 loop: CASSIDRQGEYEQYF. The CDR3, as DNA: TGTGCCAGTAGTATAGACCGACAGGGGGAGTACGAGCAGTACTTC.

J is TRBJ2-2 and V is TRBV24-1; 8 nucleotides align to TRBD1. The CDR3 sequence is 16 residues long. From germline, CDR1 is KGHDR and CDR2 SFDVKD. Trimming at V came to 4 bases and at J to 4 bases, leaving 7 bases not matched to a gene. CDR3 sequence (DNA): TGTGCCACCAGTGACCCACCCGGGACAGGCACCGGGGAGCTGTTTTTT. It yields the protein CATSDPPGTGTGELFF.

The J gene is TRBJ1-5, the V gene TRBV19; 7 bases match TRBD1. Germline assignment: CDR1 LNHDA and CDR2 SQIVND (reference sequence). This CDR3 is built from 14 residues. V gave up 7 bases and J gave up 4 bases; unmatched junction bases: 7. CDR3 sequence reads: CASKNGRGNQPQHF. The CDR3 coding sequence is TGTGCCAGTAAGAATGGCAGGGGGAATCAGCCCCAGCATTTT.

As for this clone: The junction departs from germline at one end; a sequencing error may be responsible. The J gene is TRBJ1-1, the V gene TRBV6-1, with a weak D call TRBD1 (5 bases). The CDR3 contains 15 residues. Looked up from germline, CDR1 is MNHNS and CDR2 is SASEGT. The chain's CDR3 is CASSEVGVLKTEAFF. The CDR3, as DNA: TGTGCCAGCAGTGAAGTAGGGGTGTTGAAGACTGAAGCTTTCTTT.

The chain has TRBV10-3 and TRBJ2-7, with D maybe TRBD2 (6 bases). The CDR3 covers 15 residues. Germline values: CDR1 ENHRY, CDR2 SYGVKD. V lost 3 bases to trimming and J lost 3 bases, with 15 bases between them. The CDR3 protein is CAISDVEGLSYEQYV. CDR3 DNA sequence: TGTGCCATCAGTGACGTGGAGGGATTGAGCTACGAGCAGTACGTC.

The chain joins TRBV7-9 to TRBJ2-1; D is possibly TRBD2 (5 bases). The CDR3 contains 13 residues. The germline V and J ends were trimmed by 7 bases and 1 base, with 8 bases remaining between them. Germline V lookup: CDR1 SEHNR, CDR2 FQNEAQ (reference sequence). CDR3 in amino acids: CASTPGSYNEQFF. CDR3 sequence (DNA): TGTGCCAGCACCCCGGGGTCCTACAATGAGCAGTTCTTC.

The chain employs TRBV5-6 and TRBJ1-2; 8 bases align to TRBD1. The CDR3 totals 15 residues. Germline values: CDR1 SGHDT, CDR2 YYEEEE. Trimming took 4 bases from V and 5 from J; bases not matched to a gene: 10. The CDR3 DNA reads TGTGCCAGCAGCCCCATGGACAGGGTAGTATATGGCTACACCTTC. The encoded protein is CASSPMDRVVYGYTF.

The CDR3 bases are TGCGCCAGCAGCTCTGGGGACTTCCACAATGAGCAGTTCTTC. As protein: CASSSGDFHNEQFF. The J gene is TRBJ2-1, the V gene TRBV5-1; tentatively, D is TRBD2 (6 bases). Per germline, CDR1 SGHRS and CDR2 YFSETQ. V was pared by 3 bases and J by 5 bases, with 12 bases between. The CDR3 extends over 14 amino acids. Looking up the rest from reference TRBV5-1 and TRBJ2-1 gives the full variable domain: KAGVTQTPRYLIKTRGQQVTLSCSPISGHRSVSWYQQTPGQGLQFLFEYFSETQRNKGNFPGRFSGRQFSNSRSEMNVSTLELGDSALYLCASSSGDFHNEQFFGPGTRLTVL.

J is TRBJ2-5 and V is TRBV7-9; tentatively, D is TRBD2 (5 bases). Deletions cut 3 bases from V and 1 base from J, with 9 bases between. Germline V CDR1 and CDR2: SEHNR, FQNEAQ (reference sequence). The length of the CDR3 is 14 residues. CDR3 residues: CASSFSGIQETQYF. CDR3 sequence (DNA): TGTGCCAGCAGCTTCTCCGGGATCCAAGAGACCCAGTACTTC.